The source of this T cell receptor beta chain is a study of blood T cell repertoires in COVID-19. At the level of the study: Acute-phase and convalescent COVID-19 samples originated in the United States, Italy and Spain. PBMCs, B-cell-depleted T cells, or T cells were the source of the cDNA or gDNA that made up the material.

Per the original data handling: Scientists estimated how many nucleated cells there were by amplifying reference gene primers. The data were produced by immunoSEQ multiplex PCR, yet TCRdb's version contains in-frame clones alone and is incomplete. That table gives V, J and clone size, and the DNA gave D and trimming. The sample lists about 140,000 clones; around 90% were seen once. Germline assignment: CDR1 SNHLY and CDR2 FYNNEI. The CDR3 runs 14 residues. J was trimmed by 3 bases and V by 10 bases; bases with no gene match: 8. The gene calls are TRBV2 and TRBJ2-3, with 9 bases lining up with TRBD1. Sequencing was carried out using peripheral blood. The receptor comes from a man between 60 and 75 years old with active or convalescent COVID-19. CDR3 bases: TGTGCCACAGCCCGGACAGGGGTAACAGATACGCAGTATTTT. This encodes CATARTGVTDTQYF.